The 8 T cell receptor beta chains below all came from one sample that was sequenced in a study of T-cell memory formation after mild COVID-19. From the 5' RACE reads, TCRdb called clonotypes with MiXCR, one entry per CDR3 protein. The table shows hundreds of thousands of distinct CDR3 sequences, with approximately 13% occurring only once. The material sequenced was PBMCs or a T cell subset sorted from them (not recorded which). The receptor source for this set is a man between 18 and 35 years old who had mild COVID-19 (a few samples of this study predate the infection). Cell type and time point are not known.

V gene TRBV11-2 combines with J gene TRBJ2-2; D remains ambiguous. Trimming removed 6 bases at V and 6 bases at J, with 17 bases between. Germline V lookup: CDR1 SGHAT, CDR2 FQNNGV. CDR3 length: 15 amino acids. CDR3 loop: CASSSQTLLPGELFF. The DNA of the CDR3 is TGTGCCAGCAGTTCACAGACGTTACTTCCCGGGGAGCTGTTTTTT. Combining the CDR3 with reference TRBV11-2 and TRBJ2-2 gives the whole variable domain EAGVAQSPRYKIIEKRQSVAFWCNPISGHATLYWYQQILGQGPKLLIQFQNNGVVDDSQLPKDRFSAERLKGVDSTLKIQPAKLEDSAVYLCASSSQTLLPGELFFGEGSRLTVL.

CDR3 protein: CASSEGLNNEQFF. The CDR3 bases are TGTGCCAGCAGTGAGGGGTTAAACAATGAGCAGTTCTTC. This sequence joins TRBV6-1 and TRBJ2-1; no reliable D call. CDR3 length equals 13 residues. V gave up 3 bases and J gave up 5 bases, with 8 bases separating them. Germline loops: CDR1 MNHNS, CDR2 SASEGT.

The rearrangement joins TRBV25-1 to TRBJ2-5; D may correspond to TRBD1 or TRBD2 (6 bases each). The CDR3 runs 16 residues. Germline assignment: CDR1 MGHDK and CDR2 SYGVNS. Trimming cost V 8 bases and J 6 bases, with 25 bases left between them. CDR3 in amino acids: CASSQLGGFSKKTQYF. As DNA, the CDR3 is TGTGCCAGCTCCCAATTAGGGGGGTTTTCGAAAAAGACCCAGTACTTC.

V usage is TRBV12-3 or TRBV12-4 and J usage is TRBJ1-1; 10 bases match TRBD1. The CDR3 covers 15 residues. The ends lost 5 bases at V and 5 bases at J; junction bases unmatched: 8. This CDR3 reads CASSLTGTGATEAFF. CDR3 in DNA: TGTGCCAGCAGTCTAACTGGGACAGGGGCTACTGAAGCTTTCTTT.

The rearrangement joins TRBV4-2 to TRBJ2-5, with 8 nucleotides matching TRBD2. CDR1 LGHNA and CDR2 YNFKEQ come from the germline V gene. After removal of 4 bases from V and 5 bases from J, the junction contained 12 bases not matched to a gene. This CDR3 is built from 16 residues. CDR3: CASSRTGGPGFETQYF. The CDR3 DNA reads TGTGCCAGCAGCCGTACGGGGGGGCCGGGTTTTGAGACCCAGTACTTC.

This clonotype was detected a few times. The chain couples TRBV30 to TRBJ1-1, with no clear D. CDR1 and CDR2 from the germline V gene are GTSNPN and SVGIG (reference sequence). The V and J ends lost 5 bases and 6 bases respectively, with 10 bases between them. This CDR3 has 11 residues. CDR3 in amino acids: CAWAYGSEAFF. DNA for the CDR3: TGTGCCTGGGCCTACGGGTCTGAAGCTTTCTTT.

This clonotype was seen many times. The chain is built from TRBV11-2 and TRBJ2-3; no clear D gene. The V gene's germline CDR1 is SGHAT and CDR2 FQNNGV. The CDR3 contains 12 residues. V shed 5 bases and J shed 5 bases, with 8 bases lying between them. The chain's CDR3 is CASSLLVDTQYF. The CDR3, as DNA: TGTGCCAGCAGCCTCCTAGTAGATACGCAGTATTTT.

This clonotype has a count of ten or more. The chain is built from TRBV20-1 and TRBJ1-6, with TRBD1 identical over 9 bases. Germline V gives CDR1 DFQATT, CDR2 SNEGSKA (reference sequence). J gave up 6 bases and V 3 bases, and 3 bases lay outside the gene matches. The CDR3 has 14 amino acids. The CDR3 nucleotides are TGCAGTGCTAGGGGACAGGGTGGTAATTCACCCCTCCACTTT. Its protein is CSARGQGGNSPLHF.